This T cell receptor beta chain is drawn from a study of T cells expressing NK-cell markers. Across the study: TCR beta repertoires came from sorted CD3+CD56+NKG2C+, CD3+CD56+NKG2C- and CD3+CD56-NKG2C+ T cells.

This CDR3 region has 17 residues. Looked up from germline, CDR1 is SNHLY and CDR2 is FYNNEI. TCRdb reprocessed the 5' RACE reads and stores each CDR3 protein as one record, lacking DNA. This listing includes approximately 380,000 distinct CDR3 sequences. The clonotype was recovered from a man aged 18-70 years in good health. The chain has TRBV2 and TRBJ2-7; TCRdb designates TRBD2, a call that cannot be tested without DNA. Sequencing used blood T cells: a sorted CD56 or NKG2C T cell subset, CD4+ or CD8+ T cells, or bulk PBMC T cells (not recorded which). CDR3 residues: CASSSPMTSGPKGEQYF.